The entry below gives a single TCR beta chain sequence along with its context. This clonotype was counted many times. Its cognate antigen has yet to be identified. No per-base quality is available; no much larger clone lies one base away. This specimen belongs to a study of response to subunit inactivated influenza vaccine (dated by TCRdb to the late 2010s). Turning to the overall study: Deep quantitative profiling of the T cell receptor repertoire was used in the study to follow responses to a trivalent subunit inactivated influenza vaccine. Overall results and qualifications from the work: According to the authors, only a limited number of new T cells may be recruited by each seasonal influenza vaccination.

Library preparation was by RT-PCR. Sequenced on an Illumina HiSeq 2500. TCRdb reprocessing: public reads trimmed at Q25 with fastp, clones called with MiXCR, in-frame beta chains kept. When rows share a CDR3 protein, they turn into one entry using the most common DNA and genes. This sample holds about 650,000 distinct CDR3 sequences; 15% to 19% were observed only once. The top ten clonotypes cover around a tenth of the sample. At the junction V is shortened by 8 bases and J by 5 bases, with 25 bases in between. Including cysteine and phenylalanine, the CDR3 has 15 amino acids. Of the read, only the CDR3 DNA is kept; its 45 bases are in frame from base 1. The germline V gene encodes CDR1 SQVTM and CDR2 ANQGSEA.

The rearranged chain carries TRBV29-1 and TRBJ2-7, with TRBD2 perhaps the D gene, on 6 matching bases. This TCR was recovered from a man between 50 and 59 years old who received an inactivated influenza vaccine. Donor details come from another sample of the same person, matched by shared clones. The source was PBMCs from blood, collected roughly 12 days after vaccination. The encoded CDR3 is CSQHTIAAGSHEQYF. In nucleotide form, the sequence is TGCAGCCAACATACAATAGCGGCTGGTTCCCACGAGCAGTACTTC.